The clone carrying this TCR beta chain was seen only a few times. The repertoire was sequenced with immunoSEQ multiplex PCR; TCRdb's copy has only in-frame clones and lacks some. Of some 25,000 clones in the sample, about 39% were seen once. The authors combined approximately 200,000 CFSE-labeled responder cells with approximately 200,000 irradiated, violet-dye-labeled stimulator cells in plates. A sort after the reaction isolated proliferating CFSE-low CD3+CD4+ and CD3+CD8+ responders. The data were obtained in a study of graft-versus-host responses after intestinal transplantation. Overall study: Following induction with anti-thymocyte globulin, all recipients were given tacrolimus and steroids for about 3 years.

Study results and caveats: Researchers found GvH clones in recipient marrow, and some showed up first in ileum or blood.

Losses at the gene ends were 3 bases for V and 3 bases for J; bases not matched to a gene: 9. The CDR3 loop spans 15 amino acids. The V gene's germline CDR1 is GTSNPN and CDR2 SVGIG (reference sequence). The TCR originated in a human patient who received an intestinal transplant. The sequences come from alloreactive CD4+ T cells from a mixed lymphocyte reaction culture, collected before intestinal transplant. The subset was: CFSE-low proliferating T cells sorted from approximately six-day pre-transplant mixed lymphocyte reaction (GvH or HvG direction). V gene TRBV30 combines with J gene TRBJ2-7, with 9 bases matching TRBD1. DNA for the CDR3: TGTGCCTGGAGCGGAGTCCCGGGACAGGGCTACGAGCAGTACTTC. This codes for CAWSGVPGQGYEQYF. Full variable domain (missing parts from reference TRBV30 and TRBJ2-7): SQTIHQWPATLVQPVGSPLSLECTVEGTSNPNLYWYRQAAGRGLQLLFYSVGIGQISSEVPQNLSASRPQDRQFILSSKKLLLSDSGFYLCAWSGVPGQGYEQYFGPGTRLTVT.